The T cell receptor beta chain described here comes from a study of Ad26.COV2.S vaccination and SARS-CoV-2 variants. Study summary: Doses of Ad26.COV2.S were injected into muscle once or twice, 56 days apart. Study findings and constraints: The TCR breadth and depth analyses may have produced an underestimate of total T cell responses. A substantial breadth of spike-specific CD8+ and CD4+ T cell responses after vaccination has been reported. Breadth of non-spike TCRs did not differ between vaccinees and placebo recipients.

Trimming took 4 bases from V and 0 from J, leaving 6 bases between them. The CDR3 is made up of 14 amino acids. The germline V gene has CDR1 MNHEY and CDR2 SMNVEV (reference sequence). Clones were read by immunoSEQ multiplex PCR, and TCRdb kept only the in-frame ones, dropping some. Among 410,000 or so clones listed, 92% were seen once. Treatment indicated: around 19 received Ad26.COV2.S at low or high dose, single or two shots; about 5 received placebo; per-sample allocation not given. Samples analyzed were those drawn on day 63 after the first vaccine or placebo injection. As for this clone: Its specificity is unknown.

The gene calls are TRBV27 and TRBJ2-2; D is undetermined. Sequenced material: peripheral blood, taken in a trial of Ad26.COV2.S vaccine versus placebo. The source is a person aged 18-65 years who received the Ad26.COV2.S COVID-19 vaccine or a placebo. The CDR3 DNA follows: TGTGCCAGCAGTTCTAGATCGAACACCGGGGAGCTGTTTTTT. Translation gives CASSSRSNTGELFF.